The 21 T cell receptor beta chains below come from one sample, sequenced in a study of T cell repertoires in cytomegalovirus infection. TCRdb reprocessed the reads via MiXCR and lists one record per CDR3 protein. The sample has 560,000 or so distinct CDR3 sequences; 16% are singletons. The specimen was CD8+ T cells from PBMCs. The source of these receptors is a human donor in good health (CMV status not recorded). Some clones in this sample may be carry-over from other donors' samples.

This clonotype was found a few times. The gene calls are TRBV27 and TRBJ2-7; the D is unclear. The CDR3 runs to 13 residues. V was shortened by 1 base and J by 2 bases, with 6 bases between the two germline ends. Germline CDR1 reads MNHEY; CDR2 reads SMNVEV (reference sequence). Here the CDR3 DNA reads TGTGCCAGCAGTTTATTCTTGACCTACGAGCAGTACTTC. This encodes CASSLFLTYEQYF.

This clonotype was seen ten or more times. This chain joins TRBV28 and TRBJ2-5, with no clear D. Per germline, CDR1 MDHEN and CDR2 SYDVKM. V was pared by 5 bases and J by 3 bases, with 7 bases between. CDR3 length: 12 residues. Written as DNA, the CDR3 is TGTGCCAGCAGTGCATTTGAAGAGACCCAGTACTTC. Its translation: CASSAFEETQYF.

This clonotype was observed many times. The rearrangement joins TRBV7-8 to TRBJ2-2, with 11 nucleotides matching TRBD2. This CDR3 has 17 amino acids. Trimming removed 1 base from V and 2 bases from J; junction bases left unmatched: 3. CDR1 is SGHVS, CDR2 FQNEAQ, per germline. The CDR3 sequence is CASSLGTSGRNTGELFF. The CDR3 DNA follows: TGTGCCAGCAGCTTAGGGACTAGCGGGCGTAACACCGGGGAGCTGTTTTTT. Filled out from reference TRBV7-8 and TRBJ2-2, the complete variable domain reads GAGVSQSPRYKVAKRGQDVALRCDPISGHVSLFWYQQALGQGPEFLTYFQNEAQLDKSGLPSDRFFAERPEGSVSTLKIQRTQQEDSAVYLCASSLGTSGRNTGELFFGEGSRLTVL.

This clonotype was found many times. The rearrangement links TRBV7-9 to TRBJ1-1; D call uncertain. The ends were cut back, 8 bases at V and 5 bases at J, with 15 bases in the middle. The CDR3 loop spans 13 amino acids. Germline loops: CDR1 SEHNR, CDR2 FQNEAQ (reference sequence). CDR3 DNA sequence: TGTGCCAGCTTGCTATTGGAGGGAACTGAAGCTTTCTTT. Residues: CASLLLEGTEAFF.

In this sample, this clonotype turned up many times. V and J are TRBV7-9 and TRBJ1-2, with D possibly matching TRBD1 (6 bases). Germline V CDR1 and CDR2: SEHNR, FQNEAQ (reference sequence). CDR3 length equals 13 residues. With 2 bases removed from V and 6 bases from J, the gap between germline ends came to 10 bases. DNA for the CDR3: TGTGCCAGCAGCTTACTACAGGGTGATGGCTACACCTTC. Its translation: CASSLLQGDGYTF.

The V and J genes are TRBV5-1 and TRBJ2-3; D is ambiguous. Germline CDR1 and CDR2: SGHRS and YFSETQ. Trimming took off 0 bases at V and 1 base at J, with 9 bases between the two ends. This CDR3 is built from 15 residues. CDR3 sequence reads: CASSLAPDGTDTQYF. CDR3 bases: TGCGCCAGCAGCTTGGCCCCCGACGGCACAGATACGCAGTATTTT.

Concerning this clonotype: A much larger clone is a single base away; this may be a read error. The conserved phenylalanine or tryptophan is not found at the CDR3 terminus, so this likely reflects a read error. The rearrangement joins TRBV12-3 or TRBV12-4 to TRBJ1-6; D remains unclear. The germline V and J ends were trimmed by 1 base and 2 bases, with 12 bases remaining between them. The CDR3 contains 17 residues. CDR3 loop: CASSLDTPGTYNSPLHY. Written as DNA, the CDR3 is TGTGCCAGCAGTTTAGACACCCCTGGAACCTATAATTCACCCCTCCACTAT.

In this sample, this clonotype turned up many times. V and J are TRBV7-6 and TRBJ1-4; 7 bases are a match to TRBD1. The CDR3 has 16 amino acids. Per germline, CDR1 SGHVS and CDR2 FNYEAQ. The V and J ends lost 5 bases and 0 bases, in that order; junction bases with no gene match: 6. This CDR3 reads CASSEGAGPTNEKLFF. For the CDR3, the DNA is TGTGCCAGCAGCGAGGGGGCCGGCCCAACTAATGAAAAACTGTTTTTT.

The rearrangement links TRBV19 to TRBJ2-7; perhaps TRBD1 as D (6 bases). The CDR3 has 13 residues. V gave up 6 bases and J gave up 3 bases, with 12 bases separating them. Per germline, CDR1 LNHDA and CDR2 SQIVND (reference sequence). The DNA of the CDR3 is TGTGCCAGTAGAAGGACAGACTACTACGAGCAGTACTTC. Its translation: CASRRTDYYEQYF.

This clonotype was counted many times. The chain uses TRBV7-8 and TRBJ2-7; TRBD1 matches 10 bases. With V trimmed by 5 bases and J by 4 bases, 8 bases remained unmatched. Per germline, CDR1 SGHVS and CDR2 FQNEAQ. The length of the CDR3 is 15 residues. CDR3 region: CASSPSGQGSYEQYF. DNA of the CDR3: TGTGCCAGCAGCCCCTCGGGACAGGGGAGTTACGAGCAGTACTTC.

The chain uses TRBV6-1 and TRBJ2-1, with TRBD2 matching 8 bases. J lost 2 bases, V lost 0 bases, and 12 bases had no gene match. In germline, CDR1 is MNHNS, CDR2 SASEGT. The CDR3 has 19 amino acids. CDR3 nucleotide sequence: TGTGCCAGCAGTGAAGCTTCCTTAACTAGCGGCCCACCCTACAATGAGCAGTTCTTC. Translating gives CASSEASLTSGPPYNEQFF.

CDR3 protein: CASSEDAGMNTEAFF. DNA for the CDR3: TGTGCCAGCAGTGAAGATGCAGGTATGAACACTGAAGCTTTCTTT. V and J are TRBV6-1 and TRBJ1-1; no clear D. In germline, CDR1 is MNHNS, CDR2 SASEGT. Trimming took 1 base from V and 0 from J, leaving 9 bases between them. This CDR3 has 15 amino acids.

The V gene is TRBV19, the J gene TRBJ1-4; D is undetermined. This CDR3 is built from 13 residues. The germline V gene has CDR1 LNHDA and CDR2 SQIVND (reference sequence). V lost 1 base and J 0 bases, leaving 0 bases between the germline ends. CDR3 coding DNA: TGTGCCAGTAGTATAGCAACTAATGAAAAACTGTTTTTT. This translates into CASSIATNEKLFF.

This clonotype appeared many times. For the CDR3, the DNA is TGTGCCAGCAGTCTCCAGGCACTGAGGGGGGATACGCAGTATTTT. Its protein product is CASSLQALRGDTQYF. The chain uses TRBV28 and TRBJ2-3; tentatively, D is TRBD1 (6 bases). The V end was cut by 5 bases, the J end by 6 bases, with 18 bases between. This CDR3 region has 15 residues. Germline V gene sequence: CDR1 MDHEN, CDR2 SYDVKM.

This clonotype was observed a handful of times. The chain employs TRBV2 and TRBJ2-5, with 9 nucleotides matching TRBD1. CDR3 length: 14 residues. Germline V gene data show CDR1 as SNHLY and CDR2 as FYNNEI. Trimming cost V 6 bases and J 7 bases; bases outside gene matches: 9. The CDR3 nucleotides are TGTGCCAGCAGCCCGGGACAGGGTCAGAGGACCCAGTACTTC. This encodes CASSPGQGQRTQYF.

The chain has TRBV6-6 and TRBJ2-2; no clear D. The germline V gene encodes CDR1 MNHNY and CDR2 SVGAGI (reference sequence). Trimming took 0 bases from V and 4 from J, leaving 6 bases between them. CDR3 length equals 14 residues. DNA for the CDR3: TGTGCCAGCAGTTACTCGATATTCACCGGGGAGCTGTTTTTT. Its protein is CASSYSIFTGELFF.

There are many counts of this clonotype. The rearrangement uses TRBV12-3 or TRBV12-4 and TRBJ2-1; D is perhaps TRBD2 (5 bases). V was cut by 3 bases and J by 1 base, with 7 bases left in between. The CDR3 has 14 amino acids. The CDR3 sequence is CASSFPGSYNEQFF. CDR3 bases: TGTGCCAGCAGTTTTCCGGGATCCTACAATGAGCAGTTCTTC.

The genes are TRBV27 and TRBJ1-6; no clear D. The germline CDR1 and CDR2 sequences are MNHEY and SMNVEV (reference sequence). CDR3 size: 14 residues. The V and J ends lost 2 bases and 8 bases respectively, with 10 bases between them. The CDR3 region has the DNA TGTGCCAGCAGTTTAAGGAGATGGGATTCACCCCTCCACTTT. Translated: CASSLRRWDSPLHF.

In nucleotides, the CDR3 is TGTGCCAGCAGTTACGGGACCGGGAACTCTGGGGCCAACGTCCTGACTTTC. As protein: CASSYGTGNSGANVLTF. The rearrangement uses TRBV6-5 and TRBJ2-6, with D tentatively TRBD1 or TRBD2 (5 bases each). V was trimmed by 2 bases and J by 0 bases, leaving 11 bases between them. Germline V CDR1 and CDR2: MNHEY, SVGAGI. This CDR3 contains 17 residues.

The table lists this clonotype with many counts. This chain uses TRBV27 with TRBJ2-2; TRBD1 agrees at 7 bases. J was trimmed by 0 bases and V by 0 bases; bases with no gene match: 4. This CDR3 is 17 amino acids long. CDR1 and CDR2 (germline): MNHEY, SMNVEV (reference sequence). CDR3 amino acids: CASSLSVTGANTGELFF. DNA for the CDR3: TGTGCCAGCAGTTTATCCGTTACAGGGGCGAACACCGGGGAGCTGTTTTTT.

The count of this clonotype is one. The chain has TRBV2 and TRBJ1-1; D is possibly TRBD1 (6 bases). The CDR3 is 13 amino acids. The V end was cut by 11 bases, the J end by 0 bases, with 13 bases between. Germline values: CDR1 SNHLY, CDR2 FYNNEI. The CDR3 region has the DNA TGTGCCGTCAAGGACAGTATGAACACTGAAGCTTTCTTT. Translating it yields CAVKDSMNTEAFF.